What follows is one TCR beta chain and its context. Its antigen is unidentified. Germline-derived CDR1 and CDR2 are LNHNV and YYDKDF (reference sequence). The CDR3 loop spans 17 amino acids. V was clipped by 5 bases and J by 4 bases; unmatched bases: 15. Primers for the PCR totalled 60 Vbeta and 13 Jbeta. Assay used: immunoSEQ multiplex PCR; TCRdb lists only in-frame clones, some missing. The repertoire consists of 250,000 to 350,000 clones, with 80% to 90% occurring once and the leading ten covering 3.5% to 4%. This sample is drawn from a study of cytomegalovirus exposure and HLA in healthy donors. Study findings and constraints: Clonal expansion was found to be greater in HLA-associated TCR beta chains than in equally common others in a later analysis. According to reports, the classifier identified cytomegalovirus status with high specificity and sensitivity. The likely origin of a cluster of highly shared sequence variants was a sequencing artifact. Of the V segments, some could not be distinguished, including TRBV6-2 and TRBV6-3, and were excluded.

This sequence joins TRBV15 and TRBJ1-2; 8 nucleotides align to TRBD1. The receptor was derived from a man aged 40-49 years in good health and CMV-seropositive. Sequenced: PBMCs. CDR3 region: CATSGSLRDRRSYGYTF. CDR3 nucleotide sequence: TGTGCCACCAGCGGGTCCCTCCGGGACAGGCGAAGCTATGGCTACACCTTC.